These 9 T cell receptor beta chains originate from one sample sequenced in a study of Tregs in tolerant kidney transplant recipients. Produced via immunoSEQ multiplex PCR; TCRdb's table is partial and in-frame only. The sample contains 84,000 or so clones, over 85% of which appear only once. Recipients received nonmyeloablative bone marrow transplants from related graft donors, with transient mixed chimerism. The starting material was CD4+ T cells from blood (PBMCs), obtained 12 months after the transplant. The receptor source for this set is a human patient who received a combined kidney and bone marrow transplant. Part of the T cells may come from the graft donor.

In this sample, this clone turned up a few times. The chain links TRBV4-3 to TRBJ1-2; D perhaps matches TRBD1 (5 bases). This CDR3 region has 15 residues. The V and J ends lost 4 bases and 8 bases respectively, with 20 bases between them. Germline V CDR1 and CDR2: LGHNA, YSLEER. The CDR3 protein is CASSRFLSVGGGYTF. The CDR3, as DNA: TGCGCCAGCAGCCGATTCCTTTCGGTGGGGGGGGGCTACACCTTC.

J is TRBJ1-1 and V is TRBV7-2; D is perhaps TRBD1 (6 bases). Germline CDR1 and CDR2: SGHTA and FQGNSA. The CDR3 loop spans 16 amino acids. The V and J ends lost 1 base and 2 bases respectively, with 14 bases between them. The DNA of the CDR3 is TGTGCCAGCAGCTTAGTATATGGCAGGGGAAACACTGAAGCTTTCTTT. Its protein product is CASSLVYGRGNTEAFF.

The V gene is TRBV19, the J gene TRBJ2-1; 9 bases line up with TRBD2. This CDR3 is built from 18 residues. Germline loops: CDR1 LNHDA, CDR2 SQIVND (reference sequence). V was clipped by 7 bases and J by 0 bases; unmatched bases: 13. For the CDR3, the DNA is TGTGCCAGTACCAATCGGCTAGCGGGAAGTAGCTCCTACAATGAGCAGTTCTTC. It yields the protein CASTNRLAGSSSYNEQFF.

This chain uses TRBV5-1 with TRBJ1-2, with TRBD1 as a possible D gene (5 bases). CDR1 and CDR2 from the germline V gene are SGHRS and YFSETQ. CDR3 size: 14 residues. The V and J ends lost 4 bases and 5 bases respectively, with 15 bases between them. The chain's CDR3 is CASSPQGGEYGYTF. In DNA, the CDR3 is TGCGCCAGCAGCCCGCAGGGAGGGGAGTATGGCTACACCTTC. Full variable domain (outside the CDR3, taken from reference TRBV5-1 and TRBJ1-2): KAGVTQTPRYLIKTRGQQVTLSCSPISGHRSVSWYQQTPGQGLQFLFEYFSETQRNKGNFPGRFSGRQFSNSRSEMNVSTLELGDSALYLCASSPQGGEYGYTFGSGTRLTVV.

The chain recombines TRBV10-3 with TRBJ1-4; TRBD1 aligns across 10 bases. The germline V gene has CDR1 ENHRY and CDR2 SYGVKD. V lost 0 bases, J lost 6 bases, and 4 bases stayed unmatched. CDR3 length: 16 amino acids. The CDR3 coding sequence is TGTGCCATCAGTGAGTCCACAGGGACAGGGGATGAAAAACTGTTTTTT. Translating it yields CAISESTGTGDEKLFF.

The V and J genes are TRBV28 and TRBJ2-7; 9 bases match TRBD1. V was clipped by 2 bases and J by 3 bases; unmatched bases: 5. CDR3 length: 15 amino acids. Germline CDR1 MDHEN, CDR2 SYDVKM. DNA of the CDR3: TGTGCCAGCAGTTTACCTGGACAGGGGTTCTACGAGCAGTACTTC. Its protein is CASSLPGQGFYEQYF.

CDR3 in DNA: TGTGCCAGCAGCCCGATATGGACTAGCGGGAGAGGAGAGCAGTACTTC. This sequence encodes CASSPIWTSGRGEQYF. The V gene is TRBV11-3, the J gene TRBJ2-7; 13 bases map to TRBD2. This CDR3 region has 16 residues. V dropped 5 bases and J dropped 7; count of bases not matched to a gene: 11. The germline V gene encodes CDR1 SGHNT and CDR2 YENEEA.

The genes are TRBV18 and TRBJ1-1; no definite D call. The CDR3 is made up of 16 amino acids. CDR1 KGHSH and CDR2 LQKENI come from the germline V gene. Trimming left V 2 bases short and J 1 base short, with 14 bases between. The CDR3 protein is CASSPFSLPGNTEAFF. CDR3 DNA: TGTGCCAGCTCACCATTCTCTCTCCCCGGGAACACTGAAGCTTTCTTT. Based on the CDR3 plus reference TRBV18 and TRBJ1-1, the full variable domain is NAGVMQNPRHLVRRRGQEARLRCSPMKGHSHVYWYRQLPEEGLKFMVYLQKENIIDESGMPKERFSAEFPKEGPSILRIQQVVRGDSAAYFCASSPFSLPGNTEAFFGQGTRLTVV.

The V gene is TRBV15, the J gene TRBJ2-4; unclear D gene. The CDR3 extends over 14 amino acids. Trimming left V 1 base short and J 2 bases short, with 6 bases between. Germline values: CDR1 LNHNV, CDR2 YYDKDF (reference sequence). Here the CDR3 reads CATSRVETKNIQYF. The CDR3 nucleotides are TGTGCCACCAGCAGAGTTGAGACCAAAAACATTCAGTACTTC.